The source of this T cell receptor (beta chain) is a study of T cells in Graves' hyperthyroidism and ophthalmopathy. The sample holds a few counts of this clonotype. Researchers amplified the TCR beta CDR3 regions from RNA transcripts. The HTBI primer set drove a first-round RT-PCR of the TCR CDR3. TCRdb redid the calling of the multiplex PCR reads with MiXCR, one entry per CDR3 protein. Among around 430,000 distinct CDR3 sequences listed, more than 12% were seen once. Sequencing input: blood. The source of this sequence is a woman aged 25 to 45 with Graves' hyperthyroidism.

The CDR3 DNA is TGTGCCAGCAGTTACTCCAGCGAGCAGTACTTC. It yields the protein CASSYSSEQYF. The chain is built from TRBV6-6 and TRBJ2-7; D call uncertain. Germline assignment: CDR1 MNHNY and CDR2 SVGAGI (reference sequence). The CDR3 has 11 residues. V was clipped by 0 bases and J by 6 bases, with 3 bases between them.